This TCR beta chain is from a study of CD8 T cells in ankylosing spondylitis. TCRdb independently ran MiXCR on the 5' RACE reads; one entry per CDR3 protein. The sample gives around 150,000 distinct CDR3 sequences, 9.5% to 12% of which show up once; 4.1% is in the top ten. Comments on this clonotype: A much more abundant neighbour one base away suggests this may be a read error.

The CDR3 covers 14 residues. The chain employs TRBV12-3 or TRBV12-4 and TRBJ1-4; D might be TRBD1 (6 bases). This TCR derives from a female donor with ankylosing spondylitis or in good health (not recorded which). Specimen: blood, either unsorted or a sorted T cell fraction (not recorded which). The CDR3 DNA follows: TGTGCCAGCAGTCCACACGACAGGCTTGAAAAACTGCTTTTT. Translating gives CASSPHDRLEKLLF.